The entry that follows covers one T cell receptor beta chain sequence. The antigen is unknown. This specimen comes from a study of cytomegalovirus exposure and HLA in healthy donors. Across the whole study: HLA-typed donors were the source of 82 million or so unique TCRs, which an early data release held. Study-wide results and limits: Indistinguishable V segments such as TRBV6-2 and TRBV6-3 were excluded. Roughly even sequencing depth across donors was the assumption behind the presence/absence analyses. An observed cluster of highly shared sequence variants was recorded as a likely sequencing artifact.

CDR1 WNHNN and CDR2 SYGVQD come from the germline V gene (reference sequence). With 8 bases clipped from V and 9 bases from J, the junction kept 9 bases outside the gene matches. The CDR3 is 13 amino acids. PCR involved 60 Vbeta and 13 Jbeta primers. The table came from immunoSEQ multiplex PCR; TCRdb's copy has only in-frame clones and leaves some out. The sample shows some 130,000 clones, 70% to 90% of them seen only once. The V gene is TRBV10-1, the J gene TRBJ2-1; TRBD2 aligns across 8 bases. Sequenced: PBMCs. This receptor was identified in a woman between 40 and 55 years old in good health and CMV-seropositive. CDR3 bases: TGCGCCAGCCCGGGGGGGCCAGGGGTTGAGCAGTTCTTC. Amino acids: CASPGGPGVEQFF.